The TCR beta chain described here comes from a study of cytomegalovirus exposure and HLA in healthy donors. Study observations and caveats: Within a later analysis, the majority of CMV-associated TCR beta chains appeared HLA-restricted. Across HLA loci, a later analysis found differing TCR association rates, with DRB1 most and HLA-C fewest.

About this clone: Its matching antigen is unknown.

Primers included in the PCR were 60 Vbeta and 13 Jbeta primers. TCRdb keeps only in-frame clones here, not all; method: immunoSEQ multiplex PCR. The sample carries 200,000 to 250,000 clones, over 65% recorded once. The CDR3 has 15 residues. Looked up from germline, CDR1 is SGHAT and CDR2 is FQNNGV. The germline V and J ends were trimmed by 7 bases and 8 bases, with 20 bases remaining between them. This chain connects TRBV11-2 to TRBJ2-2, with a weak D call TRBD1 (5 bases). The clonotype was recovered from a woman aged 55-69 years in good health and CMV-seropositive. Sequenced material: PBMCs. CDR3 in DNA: TGTGCCAGCATTATTGCAGGGTCAGGAGTGGGGGAGCTGTTTTTT. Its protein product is CASIIAGSGVGELFF.